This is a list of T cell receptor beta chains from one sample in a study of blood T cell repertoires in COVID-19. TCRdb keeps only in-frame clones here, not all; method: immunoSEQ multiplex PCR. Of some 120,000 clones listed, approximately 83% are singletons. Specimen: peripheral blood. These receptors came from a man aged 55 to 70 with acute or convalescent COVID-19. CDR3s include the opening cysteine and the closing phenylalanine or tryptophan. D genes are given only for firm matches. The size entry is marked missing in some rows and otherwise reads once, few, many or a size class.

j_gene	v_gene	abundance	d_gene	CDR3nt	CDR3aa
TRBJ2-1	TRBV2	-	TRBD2	TGTGCCAGCAGCCCTAGCGGGAGAACCAACAATGAGCAGTTCTTC	CASSPSGRTNNEQFF
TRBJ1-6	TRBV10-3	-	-	TGTGCCATCAGCCAGGGGCGAGGGAATTCACCCCTCCACTTT	CAISQGRGNSPLHF
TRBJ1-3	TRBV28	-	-	TGTGCCAGCAGTCGGTTACGCTCTGGAAACACCATATATTTT	CASSRLRSGNTIYF
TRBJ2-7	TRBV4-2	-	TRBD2	TGTGCCAGCAGCCAAGCCCTTCTAGCGGGAGGAGCCTACGAGCAGTACTTC	CASSQALLAGGAYEQYF
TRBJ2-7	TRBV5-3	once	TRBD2	TGTGCCAGAAGCTTGCCCCCTATGAGGCGGGAGAACTACGAGCAGTACTTC	CARSLPPMRRENYEQYF
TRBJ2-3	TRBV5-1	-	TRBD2	TGCGCCAGCAGCTTGGCCTCCGGGAGGGGCACAGATACGCAGTATTTT	CASSLASGRGTDTQYF
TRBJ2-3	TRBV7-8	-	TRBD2	TGTGCCAGCAGCTTATCCGGGACTAGCTCATTCGCTAGCACAGATACGCAGTATTTT	CASSLSGTSSFASTDTQYF
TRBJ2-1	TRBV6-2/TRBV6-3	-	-	TGTGCCAGCAGTATCGGACAGATCTGGGACAATGAGCAGTTCTTC	CASSIGQIWDNEQFF
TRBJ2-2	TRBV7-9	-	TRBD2	TGTGCCAGCAGCTTGGGCCGGGGGGAAACGAACACCGGGGAGCTGTTTTTT	CASSLGRGETNTGELFF
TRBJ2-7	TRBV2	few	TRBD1	TGTGCCAGCCGCACAGGGGGTAGCTCCTACGAGCAGTACTTC	CASRTGGSSYEQYF
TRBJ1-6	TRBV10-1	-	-	TGCGCCAGCAGTGTGGCTCGGGTGAATTCACCCCTCCACTTT	CASSVARVNSPLHF
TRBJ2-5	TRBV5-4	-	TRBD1	TGTGCCAGCAGCTTGGCAGGGGGCGGCGGAGAGACCCAGTACTTC	CASSLAGGGGETQYF
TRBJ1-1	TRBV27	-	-	TGTGCCAGCAGTTTATCCCGGACCTGGACTTCGAACACTGAAGCTTTCTTT	CASSLSRTWTSNTEAFF
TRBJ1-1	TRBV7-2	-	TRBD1	TGTGCCAGCAGCCCGGGCGGGACAGGGTTCATAGAAGCTTTCTTT	CASSPGGTGFIEAFF
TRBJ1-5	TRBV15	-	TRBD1	TGTGCCACCAGCAGAGGGGACAGGTTAGGGGATCAGCCCCAGCATTTT	CATSRGDRLGDQPQHF
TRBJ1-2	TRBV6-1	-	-	TGTGCCAGCAGTGACCAGGGTGGGTACTATGGCTACACCTTC	CASSDQGGYYGYTF
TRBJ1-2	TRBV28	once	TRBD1	TGTGCCAGCAGTCTGGGACAGAGAACCTACTATGGCTACACCTTC	CASSLGQRTYYGYTF
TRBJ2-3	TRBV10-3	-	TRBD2	TGTGCCACCCTAGCGGGATTGACAGATACGCAGTATTTT	CATLAGLTDTQYF
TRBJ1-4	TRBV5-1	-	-	TGCGCCAGCAGCCCCCAGACGGGGGGACCGGGCGGAAAACTGTTTTTT	CASSPQTGGPGGKLFF
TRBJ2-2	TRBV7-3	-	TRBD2	TGTGCCAGCAGCCAGGCGGCTAGCGGGAGGGCGAACACCGGGGAGCTGTTTTTT	CASSQAASGRANTGELFF
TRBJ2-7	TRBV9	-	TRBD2	TGTGCCAGCAGCGGAAGCGGGAGTCTAAGCGAGCAGTACTTC	CASSGSGSLSEQYF
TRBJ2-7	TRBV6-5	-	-	TGTGCCAGCAGGGGCAGACCGGAGGGCGAGCAGTACTTC	CASRGRPEGEQYF
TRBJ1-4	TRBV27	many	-	TGTGCCAGCAGTCCCGGCGGGGAGGAAAAACTGTTTTTT	CASSPGGEEKLFF
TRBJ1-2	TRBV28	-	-	TGTGCCAGCAGAACCCCGGGACTCCCTGGCTACACCTTC	CASRTPGLPGYTF
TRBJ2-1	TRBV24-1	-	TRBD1	TGTGCCACCAGTGAGACAGGGCTTCTTTACAATGAGCAGTTCTTC	CATSETGLLYNEQFF
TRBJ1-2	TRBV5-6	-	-	TGTGCCAGCAGCTTAGGACCCTCCGGGGACTATGGCTACACCTTC	CASSLGPSGDYGYTF
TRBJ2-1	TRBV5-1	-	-	TGCGCCAGCAGCACGGGCCTTGGGAATAGCGTCCTGAATGAGCAGTTCTTC	CASSTGLGNSVLNEQFF
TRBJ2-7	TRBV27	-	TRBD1	TGTGCCAGCAGTTTAAGGACAGGTAGCCACGAGCAGTACTTC	CASSLRTGSHEQYF
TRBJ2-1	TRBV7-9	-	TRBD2	TGTGCCAGCAGCTCGACCGTCTGGACTAGCGACAATGAGCAGTTCTTC	CASSSTVWTSDNEQFF
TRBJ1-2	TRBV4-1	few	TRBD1	TGCGCCAGCAGCCAAGAGACAGGGCTCCCCGGAGGCTACACCTTC	CASSQETGLPGGYTF
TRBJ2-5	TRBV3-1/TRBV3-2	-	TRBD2	TGTGCCAGCAGCCATACGACTAGCGGAGTTTCCCAGTACTTC	CASSHTTSGVSQYF
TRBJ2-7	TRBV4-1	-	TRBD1	TGCGCCAGCAGCCGCCAAGGACAGGGGTCCTACGAGCAGTACTTC	CASSRQGQGSYEQYF
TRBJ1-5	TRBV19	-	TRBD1	TGTGCCAGTAGCCTGACAGGGGGGCATGGGCCCCAGCATTTT	CASSLTGGHGPQHF
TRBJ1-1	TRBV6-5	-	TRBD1	TGTGCCAGCAGACAGGGGGCGGGTGAAGCTTTCTTT	CASRQGAGEAFF
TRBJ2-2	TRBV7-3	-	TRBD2	TGTGCCAGCAGCGGGAGCGGGAGCTCTACCGGGGAGCTGTTTTTT	CASSGSGSSTGELFF
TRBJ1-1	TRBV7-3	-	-	TGTGCCAGCAGCTTAATGGGGCAAGAAGCTTTCTTT	CASSLMGQEAFF
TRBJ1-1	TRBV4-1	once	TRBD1	TGCGCCAGCAGCCAGGCCAGGGGGCTCCTTGAAGCTTTCTTT	CASSQARGLLEAFF
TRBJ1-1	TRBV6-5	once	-	TGTGCCAGCAGTTACTCAGAGGATTTCGCTGAAGCTTTCTTT	CASSYSEDFAEAFF
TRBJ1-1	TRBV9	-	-	TGTGCCAGCAGCGCTGGGACTGGTGGGGGACGTATGAACACTGAAGCTTTCTTT	CASSAGTGGGRMNTEAFF
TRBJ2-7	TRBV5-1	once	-	TGCGCCAGCTATAATCCGGGAAAGAACTACGAGCAGTACTTC	CASYNPGKNYEQYF
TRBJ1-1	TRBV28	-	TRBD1	TGTGCCAGCAGTCTCATCGAGGGGGCCGCTGAAGCTTTCTTT	CASSLIEGAAEAFF
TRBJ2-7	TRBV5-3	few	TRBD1	TGTGCCAGAAGCCACACAGGGGCCTACGAGCAGTACTTC	CARSHTGAYEQYF
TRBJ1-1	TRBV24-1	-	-	TGTGCCACCAGGGGCACAGCGAACACTGAAGCTTTCTTT	CATRGTANTEAFF
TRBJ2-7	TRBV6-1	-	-	TGTGCCAGCAGTGAATACAGGAAGGTAGGGGAGCAGTACTTC	CASSEYRKVGEQYF
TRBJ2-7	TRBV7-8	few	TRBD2	TGTGCCAGCAGCCAAAGCGGGAGGGGGCTTGTGCAGTACTTC	CASSQSGRGLVQYF
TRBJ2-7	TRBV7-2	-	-	TGTGCCAGCAGCCGCGCCCCCGGTGACGAGCAGTACTTC	CASSRAPGDEQYF
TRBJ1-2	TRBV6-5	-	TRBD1	TGTGCCAGCAGTACTACAGGGGGAGCGTTAGATGGCTACACCTTC	CASSTTGGALDGYTF
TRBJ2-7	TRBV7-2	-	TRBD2	TGTGCCAGCAGCCAGACTAGCGGGATGCAATACGAGCAGTACTTC	CASSQTSGMQYEQYF
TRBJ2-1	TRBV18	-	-	TGTGCCAGCTCACCCCGGTCGGCGAGGAATGAGCAGTTCTTC	CASSPRSARNEQFF
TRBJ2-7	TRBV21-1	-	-	TGTGCCAGCAGCAAAAACAGCGAGCAGTACTTC	CASSKNSEQYF
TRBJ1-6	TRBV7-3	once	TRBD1	TGTGCCAGCAGCTTACAGGGCAGGGGGACAAATTCACCCCTCCACTTT	CASSLQGRGTNSPLHF
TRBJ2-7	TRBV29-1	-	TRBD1	TGCAGCGTGACCGGACAGGGGGGCGGCTACGAGCAGTACTTC	CSVTGQGGGYEQYF